A single TCR beta chain is shown here with its context. This entry is derived from a study of patients and donors after allogeneic stem cell transplantation. TCRdb re-called the RT-PCR reads through MiXCR, storing one row per CDR3 protein. The repertoire includes approximately 57,000 distinct CDR3 sequences, about 14% of them detected once, and about a third sits in the top ten. The CDR3 totals 13 residues. V was trimmed by 0 bases and J by 6 bases, leaving 7 bases between them. Germline V gives CDR1 MNHEY, CDR2 SVGAGI. Sequencing was carried out using blood, either unsorted or a sorted T cell fraction (not recorded which). This TCR was recovered from a human donor who was either an allogeneic HSCT recipient or a stem cell or donor lymphocyte infusion donor (not recorded which). It is not recorded whose cells these are; they may come from a transplant donor. The chain carries TRBV6-5 and TRBJ2-3; the D is unclear. The CDR3 nucleotides read TGTGCCAGCAGTTACTCACCGAAGGATACGCAGTATTTT. Encoded protein: CASSYSPKDTQYF.